The 18 T cell receptor beta chains listed next were all sequenced from one sample in a study of CD8 T cells in Susac syndrome. An input of about 0.5 to 1 ug of RNA was subjected to reverse transcription using random hexamers. Using its own MiXCR run on the immunoSEQ multiplex PCR reads, TCRdb lists one record per CDR3 protein. The data contain just over 80,000 distinct CDR3 sequences, 94% of them singletons. The sample was CD8+ T cells from PBMCs. Receptor source: a human donor in good health.

In nucleotides, the CDR3 is TGTGCCAGCAGTTACTATGAGGGGGATGGCTACACCTTC. Amino acids: CASSYYEGDGYTF. This sequence joins TRBV6-5 and TRBJ1-2, with D perhaps TRBD1 (6 bases). Trimming stripped 1 base from V and 6 bases from J, with 9 bases between. The CDR3 covers 13 residues. Per germline, CDR1 MNHEY and CDR2 SVGAGI.

The genes are TRBV15 and TRBJ2-5; unclear D gene. The CDR3 is 13 residues long. Germline CDR1 LNHNV, CDR2 YYDKDF (reference sequence). V was clipped by 5 bases and J by 3 bases, with 10 bases between them. CDR3 coding DNA: TGTGCCACCAGCTCCCGGACCAAAGAGACCCAGTACTTC. Its protein product is CATSSRTKETQYF.

A word on this clonotype: Without the conserved terminal phenylalanine or tryptophan, this CDR3 likely stems from a read error. V usage is TRBV2 and J usage is TRBJ2-1; the match to TRBD2 covers 9 bases. The CDR3 runs to 12 residues. CDR1 SNHLY and CDR2 FYNNEI come from the germline V gene. With V trimmed by 8 bases and J by 4 bases, 0 bases remained unmatched. CDR3 bases: TGTGCCAGCGCGGGAGGGTACAATGAGCAGTTCTTG. The encoded protein is CASAGGYNEQFL.

The genes are TRBV19 and TRBJ1-1; no definite D call. The germline gives CDR1 LNHDA, CDR2 SQIVND (reference sequence). This CDR3 comprises 15 residues. The V and J ends lost 3 bases and 8 bases respectively, with 19 bases between them. CDR3 sequence reads: CASSIGEVPPGEAFF. Written as DNA, the CDR3 is TGTGCCAGTAGTATCGGGGAAGTACCTCCTGGAGAAGCTTTCTTT.

The chain combines TRBV4-1 with TRBJ2-2; possible D gene TRBD2, 5 bases. The germline V and J ends were trimmed by 0 bases and 3 bases, with 11 bases remaining between them. The CDR3 extends over 16 amino acids. CDR1 and CDR2 (germline): MGHRA, YSYEKL. For the CDR3, the DNA is TGCGCCAGCAGCCAAGAAGCGGACCGCTACACCGGGGAGCTGTTTTTT. The encoded protein is CASSQEADRYTGELFF.

The chain employs TRBV6-5 and TRBJ2-7, with D unresolved. Trimming cost V 0 bases and J 5 bases, with 11 bases left between them. The CDR3 sequence is 14 residues long. Germline V gene data show CDR1 as MNHEY and CDR2 as SVGAGI. The CDR3 nucleotides read TGTGCCAGCAGTTACTCGCTGGGTTCCCACGAGCAGTACTTC. It codes for CASSYSLGSHEQYF.

This clonotype was seen only once. The rearrangement joins TRBV27 to TRBJ2-1; TRBD1 might be the D (5 bases). Trimming pared 5 bases from V and 10 bases from J, leaving 9 bases between. CDR3 size: 11 residues. Germline assignment: CDR1 MNHEY and CDR2 SMNVEV (reference sequence). The DNA for the CDR3 is TGTGCCAGCAGTCTCGACAGAGAGCAGTTCTTC. It is translated as CASSLDREQFF.

The chain carries TRBV7-9 and TRBJ1-5; the D gene is possibly TRBD1 (6 bases). The CDR3 extends over 12 amino acids. Germline CDR1 reads SEHNR; CDR2 reads FQNEAQ (reference sequence). V lost 5 bases to trimming and J lost 11 bases, with 13 bases between them. CDR3 sequence (DNA): TGTGCCAGCAGCGCCACAGGGTGGGCCCAGCATTTT. It is translated as CASSATGWAQHF.

This chain links TRBV19 with TRBJ1-2; TRBD1 matches at 7 bases. The V gene's germline CDR1 is LNHDA and CDR2 SQIVND (reference sequence). The CDR3 is 13 residues long. V shed 7 bases and J 6 bases; nucleotides not matched to a gene: 8. The CDR3 DNA is TGTGCCAGTAACCTAGGGGGCGCAGATGGCTACACCTTC. Translated: CASNLGGADGYTF.

The chain has TRBV9 and TRBJ2-5; 8 bases align to TRBD1. Germline assignment: CDR1 SGDLS and CDR2 YYNGEE. The CDR3 length is 15 residues. V dropped 3 bases and J dropped 4; count of bases not matched to a gene: 8. In nucleotides, the CDR3 is TGTGCCAGCAGCGACCCAACCCAGGGGGCAGAGACCCAGTACTTC. This gives the protein CASSDPTQGAETQYF.

This clonotype came up once. This rearrangement joins TRBV5-6 to TRBJ2-5; perhaps TRBD2 as D (6 bases). V was trimmed by 6 bases and J by 4 bases, leaving 13 bases between them. The germline V gene has CDR1 SGHDT and CDR2 YYEEEE. CDR3 length equals 13 residues. This CDR3 reads CASTYGGSETQYF. For the CDR3, the DNA is TGTGCCAGCACCTATGGGGGGTCAGAGACCCAGTACTTC.

This chain joins TRBV9 and TRBJ2-6, with TRBD1 matching over 10 bases. V shed 3 bases and J 2 bases; nucleotides not matched to a gene: 5. The CDR3 consists of 17 residues. Germline V CDR1 and CDR2: SGDLS, YYNGEE. The CDR3 here is CASSAQTGGTGANVLTF. The CDR3 bases are TGTGCCAGCAGCGCTCAGACAGGGGGCACTGGGGCCAACGTCCTGACTTTC.

This chain uses TRBV9 with TRBJ1-2, with 7 bases fitting TRBD1. Trimming took 0 bases from V and 0 from J; bases not matched to a gene: 2. Germline CDR1 SGDLS, CDR2 YYNGEE. The CDR3 contains 15 residues. The DNA for the CDR3 is TGTGCCAGCAGCGTAGGAGGGGGCACTAACTATGGCTACACCTTC. As protein: CASSVGGGTNYGYTF.

This clonotype appeared once. The rearrangement links TRBV18 to TRBJ2-7; D may be TRBD1 or TRBD2 (5 bases each). The CDR3 is 14 residues long. Per germline, CDR1 KGHSH and CDR2 LQKENI. Trimming shortened V by 3 bases and J by 3 bases, and 12 bases separated the two germline ends. CDR3 sequence: CASSPSGAYYEQYV. Written as DNA, the CDR3 is TGTGCCAGCTCACCGTCCGGGGCCTACTACGAGCAGTACGTC.

The chain is built from TRBV6-5 and TRBJ2-3; 8 bases are a match to TRBD2. The germline V gene encodes CDR1 MNHEY and CDR2 SVGAGI. The CDR3 has 17 amino acids. The junction had 9 bases not matched to a gene; V was cut back by 2 bases and J by 2 bases. CDR3 sequence: CASSYQRGGGYTDTQYF. For the CDR3, the DNA is TGTGCCAGCAGTTACCAGCGGGGCGGGGGGTACACAGATACGCAGTATTTT.

V and J are TRBV20-1 and TRBJ2-1; 11 bases fit TRBD2. The CDR3 contains 14 residues. Germline assignment: CDR1 DFQATT and CDR2 SNEGSKA (reference sequence). Trimming at V came to 5 bases and at J to 8 bases, leaving 8 bases not matched to a gene. The CDR3 nucleotides are TGCAGTGCTCTTTCTAGCGGGAGGTGGCATGAGCAGTTCTTC. This translates into CSALSSGRWHEQFF.

The rearrangement links TRBV3-1 to TRBJ2-1; D not resolved. The CDR3 consists of 14 residues. V was shortened by 3 bases and J by 6 bases, with 12 bases between the two germline ends. Germline values: CDR1 LGHDT, CDR2 YNNKEL (reference sequence). This chain's CDR3 is CASSQRLGLNEQFF. CDR3 nucleotide sequence: TGTGCCAGCAGCCAGAGGCTAGGTCTCAATGAGCAGTTCTTC.

This rearrangement joins TRBV6-6 to TRBJ2-1; no firm D call. Deletions cut 0 bases from V and 9 bases from J, with 15 bases between. The CDR3 runs 15 residues. CDR1 and CDR2 from the germline V gene are MNHNY and SVGAGI (reference sequence). CDR3 protein: CASSYSMETVREQFF. The DNA of the CDR3 is TGTGCCAGCAGTTACTCGATGGAAACGGTCCGTGAGCAGTTCTTC.